This is a list of T cell receptor beta chains from one sample in a study of CD8+CD57+ T cells in acquired aplastic anemia. MiXCR, run by TCRdb on the reads, gives a single entry per CDR3 protein. This sample has 150,000 or so distinct CDR3 sequences, with 52% found just once. The sample comprised sorted CD4+, CD8+, or CD8+CD57+ T cells (not recorded which) from PBMCs. The receptors were sampled from a human donor with aplastic anemia. Each CDR3 is given with its conserved first and last residue. Fields, in order: J gene, clone size, V gene, D gene, CDR3 protein, CDR3 DNA. D genes are given only for firm matches. Only part of the rows carry a size: once, few, many, or a class if the clone is expanded.

TRBJ2-3 many TRBV7-6 - CASSLAGGQDTQYF TGTGCCAGCAGCTTAGCGGGGGGGCAGGATACGCAGTATTTT
TRBJ1-5 - TRBV7-2 - CASSSPGQPQHF TGTGCCAGCAGCTCCCCTGGACAGCCCCAGCATTTT
TRBJ2-3 few TRBV25-1 TRBD2 CASSELGGGRGKRATDTQYF TGTGCCAGCAGTGAATTGGGGGGAGGGAGAGGGAAGAGGGCCACAGATACGCAGTATTTT
TRBJ2-5 - TRBV24-1 - CATSDGGFGTQYF TGTGCCACCAGTGATGGGGGTTTCGGGACCCAGTACTTC
TRBJ2-5 many TRBV12-3/TRBV12-4 TRBD1 CASSRDREETQYF TGTGCCAGCAGCAGGGACAGGGAAGAGACCCAGTACTTC
TRBJ2-1 many TRBV7-9 - CASTPPYNEQFF TGTGCCAGCACCCCTCCCTACAATGAGCAGTTCTTC
TRBJ2-3 - TRBV20-1 TRBD2 CSARTSGGLDTQYF TGCAGTGCAAGGACTAGCGGGGGGTTGGATACGCAGTATTTT
TRBJ2-3 - TRBV10-2 - CASTFGGGDTQYF TGCGCCAGCACCTTCGGAGGAGGGGATACGCAGTATTTT
TRBJ2-7 - TRBV2 TRBD1 CASSGTGGSAYEQYF TGTGCCAGCAGTGGGACAGGGGGCTCGGCCTACGAGCAGTACTTC
TRBJ2-7 - TRBV7-9 - CASSSGKVMVYEQYF TGTGCCAGCAGCTCAGGAAAGGTAATGGTTTACGAGCAGTACTTC
TRBJ2-1 many TRBV20-1 TRBD2 CSARDWASGHNEQFF TGCAGTGCTAGAGATTGGGCTAGCGGGCACAATGAGCAGTTCTTC
TRBJ2-3 - TRBV20-1 - CSARDQDGATDTQYF TGCAGTGCTAGAGATCAGGATGGGGCCACAGATACGCAGTATTTT
TRBJ2-1 - TRBV11-2 TRBD2 CASSFLSGGVLSEQFF TGTGCTAGCAGCTTTCTTAGCGGGGGGGTGTTGTCTGAGCAGTTCTTC
TRBJ1-5 - TRBV6-4 - CASSDSATSGGQPQHF TGTGCCAGCAGTGACTCAGCGACTAGCGGGGGGCAGCCCCAGCATTTT
TRBJ2-5 few TRBV5-4 TRBD1 CASSQGTGRWETQYF TGTGCCAGCAGCCAGGGGACAGGGCGGTGGGAGACCCAGTACTTC